The 16 T cell receptor beta chains below all came from one sample that was sequenced in a study of early T cells in non-severe SARS-CoV-2 infection. TCRdb reprocessed the 5' RACE reads with MiXCR, giving one entry per CDR3 protein. In the table there are almost 65,000 distinct CDR3 sequences, 4% to 5.5% of which are singletons. The sequencing sample was made of whole blood. These receptors all come from an adult who was a healthcare worker with PCR-confirmed SARS-CoV-2 infection or an uninfected control (not recorded which).

This clonotype occurred a few times. The chain links TRBV19 to TRBJ1-2; 9 bases match TRBD1. The trim removed 7 bases at V and 5 bases at J, leaving 5 bases unmatched. Germline-derived CDR1 and CDR2 are LNHDA and SQIVND (reference sequence). The CDR3 sequence is 13 residues long. CDR3 coding DNA: TGTGCCAGTATCCCGGACAGGGGATATGGCTACACCTTC. Translating gives CASIPDRGYGYTF.

At least ten counts were recorded for this clonotype. V gene TRBV3-1 combines with J gene TRBJ2-1; D ambiguous. Germline loops: CDR1 LGHDT, CDR2 YNNKEL (reference sequence). Trimming removed 2 bases at V and 3 bases at J, with 2 bases between. The CDR3 covers 12 residues. DNA of the CDR3: TGTGCCAGCAGCCAATACTACAATGAGCAGTTCTTC. This gives the protein CASSQYYNEQFF.

This clonotype was recorded at least ten times. The chain is built from TRBV21-1 and TRBJ1-6; TRBD1 is taken as the D call from the table, unchecked against the DNA. TRBV21-1 has pseudogene status. The length of the CDR3 is 14 residues. CDR3 DNA: TGTGCCAACCAGGGACAGGCCGGAGATTCACCCCTCCACTTT. Translation: CANQGQAGDSPLHF.

The chain carries TRBV2 and TRBJ2-2; 7 bases are a match to TRBD2. The CDR3 length is 15 residues. Germline CDR1 SNHLY, CDR2 FYNNEI. V dropped 6 bases and J dropped 0; count of bases not matched to a gene: 4. DNA of the CDR3: TGTGCCAGCAGAAGCGGGACTTCGAACACCGGGGAGCTGTTTTTT. Amino acids: CASRSGTSNTGELFF.

This clonotype was recorded many times. The rearrangement links TRBV10-1 to TRBJ2-1, with TRBD2 matching over 8 bases. V was clipped by 2 bases and J by 7 bases; unmatched bases: 7. The CDR3 length is 15 residues. CDR1 is WNHNN, CDR2 SYGVQD, per germline (reference sequence). CDR3 coding DNA: TGCGCCAGCAGTGAGACTTTAGCGGGAACGAATGAGCAGTTCTTC. It encodes CASSETLAGTNEQFF.

This clonotype has just a few counts. The chain links TRBV12-3 or TRBV12-4 to TRBJ1-2; D is ambiguous. This CDR3 contains 13 residues. V lost 4 bases to trimming and J lost 6 bases, with 12 bases between them. CDR3 DNA: TGTGCCAGCAGTTCCGGCCTGGCGCATGGCTACACCTTC. It translates to CASSSGLAHGYTF.

This clonotype was found a few times. The genes are TRBV29-1 and TRBJ2-3; the D gene is possibly TRBD1 (6 bases). This CDR3 spans 15 amino acids. The germline CDR1 and CDR2 sequences are SQVTM and ANQGSEA. Between the trimmed V and J ends, which lost 0 bases and 3 bases, there was a span of 13 bases. CDR3 in DNA: TGCAGCGTTGAAGATGCCAGGGGAACGACAGATACGCAGTATTTT. Encoded protein: CSVEDARGTTDTQYF.

In its sample, this clonotype was seen many times. V gene TRBV12-3 or TRBV12-4 combines with J gene TRBJ2-2; D possibly corresponds to TRBD1 (5 bases). The CDR3 extends over 13 amino acids. V lost 6 bases and J 5 bases, leaving 10 bases between the germline ends. The CDR3 loop reads CASSRRETGELFF. CDR3 sequence (DNA): TGTGCCAGCAGCCGCAGGGAAACCGGGGAGCTGTTTTTT.

This clonotype was seen many times. The V gene is TRBV12-3 or TRBV12-4, the J gene TRBJ2-4, with D unclear. Between the trimmed V and J ends, which lost 3 bases and 1 base, there was a span of 13 bases. The CDR3 loop spans 16 amino acids. DNA for the CDR3: TGTGCCAGCAGTTTTGGCCCCTCTCGGGCCAAAAACATTCAGTACTTC. This codes for CASSFGPSRAKNIQYF.

This clonotype was recorded many times. This chain connects TRBV10-1 to TRBJ2-3; 7 bases align to TRBD2. The CDR3 totals 16 residues. CDR1 and CDR2 (germline): WNHNN, SYGVQD (reference sequence). The trim removed 3 bases at V and 0 bases at J, leaving 6 bases unmatched. The CDR3 reads CASSDSSGGSTDTQYF. DNA for the CDR3: TGCGCCAGCAGTGATTCTAGCGGAGGGAGCACAGATACGCAGTATTTT.

Of note for this clonotype: This may come from a read error, since a much larger clone is one base off. The chain couples TRBV7-2 to TRBJ2-7, with D hard to call. Germline V gene lookup returns CDR1 SGHTA and CDR2 FQGNSA. The CDR3 is 15 residues long. The CDR3 DNA is TGTGCCGGCAGCTTTGCCGCGGAACCCCCCAGGGAGCAGTACTTC. It codes for CAGSFAAEPPREQYF.

At least ten counts were recorded for this clonotype. This CDR3 is CASNQASAHNEQFF. The CDR3 nucleotides are TGTGCCAGCAACCAAGCCAGCGCCCACAATGAGCAGTTCTTC. The chain joins TRBV7-8 to TRBJ2-1; unclear D gene. In germline, CDR1 is SGHVS, CDR2 FQNEAQ. V was clipped by 7 bases and J by 5 bases, with 15 bases between them. The CDR3 length is 14 residues.

This clonotype was detected only a few times. The chain uses TRBV2 and TRBJ2-1; 12 bases are a match to TRBD2. The CDR3 runs to 17 residues. Germline V gene sequence: CDR1 SNHLY, CDR2 FYNNEI. Trimming took 7 bases from V and 0 from J; bases not matched to a gene: 7. DNA of the CDR3: TGTGCCAGCATCCGACTAGCGGGGGTTAGCTCCTACAATGAGCAGTTCTTC. It translates to CASIRLAGVSSYNEQFF.

This clonotype was recorded many times. J is TRBJ2-1 and V is TRBV3-2; TRBD1, the table's D call, lacks a check against the DNA. TRBV3-2 is labeled a pseudogene. The CDR3 spans 14 residues. The CDR3 reads CASSQWDRDNEQFF. CDR3 coding DNA: TGTGCCAGCAGCCAATGGGACAGGGATAATGAGCAGTTCTTC.

V is TRBV7-2 and J is TRBJ2-2; no firm D call. The CDR3 length is 14 residues. CDR1 and CDR2 from the germline V gene are SGHTA and FQGNSA. Trimming took off 5 bases at V and 3 bases at J, with 10 bases between the two ends. CDR3 protein: CASSPPMDTGELFF. In nucleotides, the CDR3 is TGTGCCAGCAGCCCTCCCATGGACACCGGGGAGCTGTTTTTT.

This clonotype came up many times. The chain couples TRBV5-1 to TRBJ2-2; D gene ambiguous. The CDR3 is 13 residues long. V was pared by 5 bases and J by 0 bases, with 5 bases between. Germline V gene data show CDR1 as SGHRS and CDR2 as YFSETQ. CDR3 sequence (DNA): TGCGCCAGCAGGGAGTCGAACACCGGGGAGCTGTTTTTT. Translated: CASRESNTGELFF.